This T cell receptor (beta chain) came from a study of T cells after yellow fever vaccination. Study-wide results and caveats: Booster sampling recovered most clones from primary vaccination (nearly 98% CD4, around 88% CD8).

TCRdb re-called the 5' RACE reads through MiXCR, storing one row per CDR3 protein. The repertoire holds over 130,000 distinct CDR3 sequences, 7.7% seen once, with under 0.85% in the top ten. In its sample, this clonotype was seen many times. Its target is not known. The CDR3 totals 14 residues. The ends were cut back, 8 bases at V and 0 bases at J, with 13 bases in the middle. Per germline, CDR1 MNHEY and CDR2 SMNVEV (reference sequence). V gene TRBV27 combines with J gene TRBJ1-1; D ambiguous. The material sequenced was CD4+ T cells sorted from PBMCs, taken 5 days after the yellow fever booster vaccination. The TCR originated in a man between 25 and 39 years old who received the YFV17D yellow fever vaccine. CDR3 DNA: TGTGCCAGCGTGAAGTCGGGGTTGAACACTGAAGCTTTCTTT. The encoded protein is CASVKSGLNTEAFF.